The present entry profiles one TCR beta chain with its context. These data originate in a study of blood T cell repertoires in COVID-19. Study summary: Some COVID-19 samples were acute and others convalescent; all came from the United States, Italy and Spain. PBMCs, B-cell-depleted T cells, or T cells were the source of the cDNA or gDNA that made up the material.

Authors' analysis steps: From reference gene primer amplification, estimates of nucleated cell counts were derived. Generated by immunoSEQ multiplex PCR, the TCRdb table keeps only in-frame clones and is missing some. V, J and clone size are taken as reported in that table, and D and trimming were inferred from the DNA itself. The data show about 140,000 clones, around 90% seen once. CDR1 and CDR2 from the germline V gene are SGHRS and YFSETQ. CDR3 size: 17 residues. With V trimmed by 4 bases and J by 5 bases, 12 bases remained unmatched. Material: peripheral blood. The rearrangement joins TRBV5-1 to TRBJ2-2; 9 bases fit TRBD2. This TCR was sampled from a woman aged 55-69 years with acute or convalescent COVID-19. In DNA, the CDR3 is TGCGCCAGCAGCCCCCTTGGCGGGGGGGTTCGGACCGGGGAGCTGTTTTTT. Translating gives CASSPLGGGVRTGELFF.